Here is one TCR beta chain with its context. Its antigen is as yet unknown. These data originate in a study of cytomegalovirus exposure and HLA in healthy donors. The study, taken as a whole, reports: Cytomegalovirus-associated status was assigned to about 170 TCR beta chains.

The assay was immunoSEQ multiplex PCR, and TCRdb's table has in-frame clones only and misses some. The sample consists of over 200,000 clones, just over 85% of them appearing once. The receptor was derived from a woman younger than 30 in good health and CMV-seronegative. Input material: PBMCs.

The CDR3 DNA follows: TGTGCCAGCAGCGTAATGGTGGGAGCGTCGGGTGGCTACACCTTC. Translation: CASSVMVGASGGYTF. The genes are TRBV9 and TRBJ1-2, with D hard to call. The CDR3 has 15 residues. Germline V gene lookup returns CDR1 SGDLS and CDR2 YYNGEE. Between the trimmed V and J ends, which lost 1 base and 7 bases, there was a span of 17 bases.